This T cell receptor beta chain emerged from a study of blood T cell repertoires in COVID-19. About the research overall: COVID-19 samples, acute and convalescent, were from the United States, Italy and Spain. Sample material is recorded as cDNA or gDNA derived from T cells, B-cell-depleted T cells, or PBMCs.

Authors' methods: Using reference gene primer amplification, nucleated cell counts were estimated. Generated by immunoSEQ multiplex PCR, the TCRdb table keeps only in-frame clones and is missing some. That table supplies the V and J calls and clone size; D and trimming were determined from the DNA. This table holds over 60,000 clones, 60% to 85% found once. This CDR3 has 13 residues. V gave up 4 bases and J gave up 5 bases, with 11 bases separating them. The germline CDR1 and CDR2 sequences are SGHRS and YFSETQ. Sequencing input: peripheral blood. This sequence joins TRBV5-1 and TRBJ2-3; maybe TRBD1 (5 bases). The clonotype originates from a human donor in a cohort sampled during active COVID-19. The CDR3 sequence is CASSARQLDTQYF. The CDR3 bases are TGCGCCAGCAGCGCAAGACAGCTAGATACGCAGTATTTT.